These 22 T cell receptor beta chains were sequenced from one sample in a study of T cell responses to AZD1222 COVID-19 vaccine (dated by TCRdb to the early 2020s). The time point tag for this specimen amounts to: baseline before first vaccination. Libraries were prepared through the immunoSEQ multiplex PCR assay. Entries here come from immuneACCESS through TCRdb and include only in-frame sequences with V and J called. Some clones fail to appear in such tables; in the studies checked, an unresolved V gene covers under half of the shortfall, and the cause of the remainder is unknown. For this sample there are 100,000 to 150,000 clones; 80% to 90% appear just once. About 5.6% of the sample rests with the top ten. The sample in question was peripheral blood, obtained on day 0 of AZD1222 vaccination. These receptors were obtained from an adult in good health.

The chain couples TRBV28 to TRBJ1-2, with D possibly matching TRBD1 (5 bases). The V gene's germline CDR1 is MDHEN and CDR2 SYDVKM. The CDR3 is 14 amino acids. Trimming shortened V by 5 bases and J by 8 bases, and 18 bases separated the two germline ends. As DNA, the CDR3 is TGTGCCAGCAGTCTACAGGTCGTATGGCAGGGCTACACCTTC. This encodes CASSLQVVWQGYTF.

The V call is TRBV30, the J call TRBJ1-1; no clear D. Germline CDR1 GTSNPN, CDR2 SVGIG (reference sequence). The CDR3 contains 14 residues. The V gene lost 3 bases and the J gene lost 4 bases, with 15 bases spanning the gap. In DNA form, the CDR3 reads TGTGCCTGGAGGGGGAAAGGGTCTGGCACTGAAGCTTTCTTT. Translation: CAWRGKGSGTEAFF.

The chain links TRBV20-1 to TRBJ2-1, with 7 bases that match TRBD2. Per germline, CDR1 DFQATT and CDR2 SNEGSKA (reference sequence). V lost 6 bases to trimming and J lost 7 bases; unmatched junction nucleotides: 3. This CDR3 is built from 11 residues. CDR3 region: CSAEAGNEQFF. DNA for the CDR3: TGCAGTGCGGAAGCGGGAAATGAGCAGTTCTTC.

The CDR3 reads CASSLRPQSSYEQYF. CDR3 nucleotide sequence: TGTGCCAGCAGCCTCAGGCCCCAAAGCTCCTACGAGCAGTACTTC. The gene calls are TRBV27 and TRBJ2-7; D unresolved. Per the germline V gene, CDR1 is MNHEY and CDR2 is SMNVEV (reference sequence). Trimming stripped 6 bases from V and 0 bases from J, with 15 bases between. This CDR3 contains 15 residues.

The CDR3 protein is CASSFTGGGNYGYTF. The CDR3 DNA sequence: TGTGCCAGCAGCTTCACAGGGGGCGGCAACTATGGCTACACCTTC. This chain connects TRBV7-9 to TRBJ1-2, with TRBD1 matching over 9 bases. CDR1 is SEHNR and CDR2 is FQNEAQ in the germline V gene (reference sequence). The CDR3 is 15 amino acids. The J segment lost 2 bases and the V segment lost 3 bases, leaving 4 bases of the junction unmatched.

The CDR3 region is CASSLGAAGVADTQYF. The DNA for the CDR3 is TGTGCCAGCAGCTTAGGGGCAGCGGGAGTCGCAGATACGCAGTATTTT. The chain recombines TRBV7-2 with TRBJ2-3; 8 bases fit TRBD2. With 1 base clipped from V and 4 bases from J, the junction kept 7 bases outside the gene matches. The CDR3 spans 16 residues. CDR1 is SGHTA and CDR2 is FQGNSA in the germline V gene.

In DNA, the CDR3 is TGTGCCAGCAGCAAAGATCGAAGCGGGGGTTCAACCTACGAGCAGTACTTC. It is translated as CASSKDRSGGSTYEQYF. This chain connects TRBV21-1 to TRBJ2-7; TRBD2, the table's D call, lacks a check against the DNA. TRBV21-1 is a pseudogene locus. CDR3 length: 17 amino acids.

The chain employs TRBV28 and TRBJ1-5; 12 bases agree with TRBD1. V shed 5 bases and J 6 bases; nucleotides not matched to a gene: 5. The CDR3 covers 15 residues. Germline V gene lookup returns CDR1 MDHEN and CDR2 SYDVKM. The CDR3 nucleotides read TGTGCCAGCAGTACCGGGACAGGGGGCGTTCAGCCCCAGCATTTT. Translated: CASSTGTGGVQPQHF.

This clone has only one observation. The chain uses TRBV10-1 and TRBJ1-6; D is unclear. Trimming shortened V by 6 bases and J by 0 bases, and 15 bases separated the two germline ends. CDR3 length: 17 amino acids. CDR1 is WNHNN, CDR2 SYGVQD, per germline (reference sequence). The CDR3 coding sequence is TGCGCCAGCAGGGCCAGACCCAGGAGCTCCTATAATTCACCCCTCCACTTT. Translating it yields CASRARPRSSYNSPLHF.

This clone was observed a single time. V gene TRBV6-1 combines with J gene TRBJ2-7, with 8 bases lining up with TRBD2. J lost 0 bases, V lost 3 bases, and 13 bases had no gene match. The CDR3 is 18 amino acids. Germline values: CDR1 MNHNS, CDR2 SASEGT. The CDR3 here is CASSDFRGSGASSYEQYF. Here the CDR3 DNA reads TGTGCCAGCAGTGACTTCCGAGGTAGCGGGGCCAGCTCCTACGAGCAGTACTTC.

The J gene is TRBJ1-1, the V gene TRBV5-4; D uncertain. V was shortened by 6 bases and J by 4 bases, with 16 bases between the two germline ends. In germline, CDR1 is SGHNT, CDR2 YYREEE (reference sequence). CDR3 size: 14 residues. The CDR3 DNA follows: TGTGCCAGCACCCCCGACTTCTCTGGCACTGAAGCTTTCTTT. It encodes CASTPDFSGTEAFF.

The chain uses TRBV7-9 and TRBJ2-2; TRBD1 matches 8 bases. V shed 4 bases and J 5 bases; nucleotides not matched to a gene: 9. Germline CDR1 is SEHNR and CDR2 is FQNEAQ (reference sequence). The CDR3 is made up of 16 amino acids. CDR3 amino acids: CASSSSFDRGTGELFF. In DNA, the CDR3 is TGTGCCAGCAGCTCCTCTTTTGACAGGGGAACCGGGGAGCTGTTTTTT.

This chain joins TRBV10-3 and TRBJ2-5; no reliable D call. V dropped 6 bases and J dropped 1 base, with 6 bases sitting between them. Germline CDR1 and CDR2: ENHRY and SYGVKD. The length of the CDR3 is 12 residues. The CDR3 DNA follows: TGTGCCATCAGCTCCGGCCAAGAGACCCAGTACTTC. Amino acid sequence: CAISSGQETQYF.

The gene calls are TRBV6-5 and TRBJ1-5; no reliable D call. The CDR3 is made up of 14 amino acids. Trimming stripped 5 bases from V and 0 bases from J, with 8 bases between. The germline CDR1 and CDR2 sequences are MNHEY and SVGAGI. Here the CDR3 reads CASSPSYSNQPQHF. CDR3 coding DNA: TGTGCCAGCAGTCCCAGTTATAGCAATCAGCCCCAGCATTTT.

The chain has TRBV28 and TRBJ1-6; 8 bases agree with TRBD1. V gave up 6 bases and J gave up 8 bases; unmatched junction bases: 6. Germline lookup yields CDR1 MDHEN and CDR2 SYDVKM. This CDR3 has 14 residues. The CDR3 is CASSSGQAYSPLHF. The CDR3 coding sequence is TGTGCCAGCAGCTCGGGACAGGCCTATTCACCCCTCCACTTT. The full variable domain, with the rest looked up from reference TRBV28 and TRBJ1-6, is DVKVTQSSRYLVKRTGEKVFLECVQDMDHENMFWYRQDPGLGLRLIYFSYDVKMKEKGDIPEGYSVSREKKERFSLILESASTNQTSMYLCASSSGQAYSPLHFGNGTRLTVT.

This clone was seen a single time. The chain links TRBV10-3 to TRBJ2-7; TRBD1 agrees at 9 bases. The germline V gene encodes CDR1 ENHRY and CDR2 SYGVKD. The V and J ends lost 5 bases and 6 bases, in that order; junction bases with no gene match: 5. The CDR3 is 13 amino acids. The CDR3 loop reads CAISHDRGGEQYF. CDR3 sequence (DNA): TGTGCCATCAGTCATGACAGGGGGGGCGAGCAGTACTTC.

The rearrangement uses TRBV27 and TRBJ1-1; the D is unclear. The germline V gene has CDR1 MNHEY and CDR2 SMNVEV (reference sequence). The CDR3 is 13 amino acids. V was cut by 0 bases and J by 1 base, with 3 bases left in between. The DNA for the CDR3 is TGTGCCAGCAGTTTATCCAAGAACACTGAAGCTTTCTTT. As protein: CASSLSKNTEAFF.

CDR3 coding DNA: TGTGCCAGCAGCTGGACTAGCGGGGGCCTCACCGGGGAGCTGTTTTTT. It translates to CASSWTSGGLTGELFF. The chain has TRBV9 and TRBJ2-2; 13 nucleotides agree with TRBD2. This CDR3 region has 16 residues. V shed 4 bases, J shed 4 bases, and the junction held 4 bases outside the gene matches. Germline lookup yields CDR1 SGDLS and CDR2 YYNGEE.

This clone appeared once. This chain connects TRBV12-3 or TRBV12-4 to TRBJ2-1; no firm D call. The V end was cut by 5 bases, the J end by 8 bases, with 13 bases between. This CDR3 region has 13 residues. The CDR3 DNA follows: TGTGCCAGCAGTCTCCGGACCTATCATGAGCAGTTCTTC. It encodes CASSLRTYHEQFF.

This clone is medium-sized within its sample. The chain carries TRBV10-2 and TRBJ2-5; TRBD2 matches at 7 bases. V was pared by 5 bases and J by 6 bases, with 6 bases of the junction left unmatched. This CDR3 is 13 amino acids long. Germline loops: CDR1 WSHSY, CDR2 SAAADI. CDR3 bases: TGCGCCAGCAGTATCAGCGGGAAGAAGACCCAGTACTTC. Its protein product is CASSISGKKTQYF.

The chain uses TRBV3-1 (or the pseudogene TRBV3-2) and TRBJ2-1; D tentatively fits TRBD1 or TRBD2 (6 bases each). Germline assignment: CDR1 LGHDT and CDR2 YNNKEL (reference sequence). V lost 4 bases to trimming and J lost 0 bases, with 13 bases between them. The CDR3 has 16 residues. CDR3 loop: CASSLGGGGSYNEQFF. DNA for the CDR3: TGTGCCAGCAGCCTAGGAGGGGGAGGCTCCTACAATGAGCAGTTCTTC.

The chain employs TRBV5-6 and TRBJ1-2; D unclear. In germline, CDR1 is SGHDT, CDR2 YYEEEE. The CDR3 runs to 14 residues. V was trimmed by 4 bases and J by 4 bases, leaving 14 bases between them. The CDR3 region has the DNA TGTGCCAGCAGCCCCGGACCGCTTCCCTATGGCTACACCTTC. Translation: CASSPGPLPYGYTF.